These 22 T cell receptor beta chains were sequenced from one sample in a study of cytomegalovirus exposure and HLA in healthy donors. 13 Jbeta primers and 60 Vbeta primers were used for the PCR. Sequencing was performed with immunoSEQ multiplex PCR; in TCRdb, only in-frame clones are kept and a portion is missing. Here the sample spans some 200,000 clones, 79% being singletons. The sequenced sample consisted of PBMCs. The receptor set was obtained from a girl aged 5-17 years in good health and CMV-seropositive.

The rearrangement links TRBV2 to TRBJ1-3; possibly TRBD1 for D (6 bases). This CDR3 contains 12 residues. V was shortened by 6 bases and J by 3 bases, with 6 bases between the two germline ends. CDR1 is SNHLY and CDR2 is FYNNEI in the germline V gene. This CDR3 is CASRDSGNTIYF. The CDR3 DNA reads as TGTGCCAGCAGGGACAGTGGAAACACCATATATTTT.

This clone was observed a handful of times. The gene calls are TRBV25-1 and TRBJ1-6; TRBD1 agrees at 8 bases. The CDR3 covers 14 residues. V gave up 8 bases and J gave up 9 bases; unmatched junction bases: 9. Looked up from germline, CDR1 is MGHDK and CDR2 is SYGVNS. The CDR3 DNA reads as TGTGCCAGCGGCCCGACAGGGGAAAGTTCACCCCTCCACTTT. Translating it yields CASGPTGESSPLHF. Full variable domain (rest looked up from reference TRBV25-1 and TRBJ1-6): EADIYQTPRYLVIGTGKKITLECSQTMGHDKMYWYQQDPGMELHLIHYSYGVNSTEKGDLSSESTVSRIRTEHFPLTLESARPSHTSQYLCASGPTGESSPLHFGNGTRLTVT.

The chain recombines TRBV7-8 with TRBJ2-3; 12 bases map to TRBD1. The J segment lost 5 bases and the V segment lost 5 bases, leaving 8 bases of the junction unmatched. From germline, CDR1 is SGHVS and CDR2 FQNEAQ. CDR3 length: 16 residues. CDR3 DNA sequence: TGTGCCAGCAGCCCGGCCCGGGACAGGGGGCGAGATACGCAGTATTTT. Translating it yields CASSPARDRGRDTQYF.

This clone was found a few times. The chain employs TRBV7-6 and TRBJ2-7, with 14 bases identical to TRBD2. CDR1 and CDR2 from the germline V gene are SGHVS and FNYEAQ. This CDR3 is built from 14 residues. Trimming at V came to 5 bases and at J to 8 bases, leaving 5 bases not matched to a gene. This chain's CDR3 is CASSRTSGGSQQYF. The CDR3 nucleotides read TGTGCCAGCAGCCGGACTAGCGGGGGGTCCCAGCAGTACTTC.

This chain uses TRBV5-6 with TRBJ2-7, with 7 bases fitting TRBD1. After removal of 6 bases from V and 1 base from J, the junction contained 10 bases not matched to a gene. The CDR3 contains 15 residues. The germline CDR1 and CDR2 sequences are SGHDT and YYEEEE. CDR3 DNA sequence: TGTGCCAGCAACTATTTAGACAGGGCATCCTACGAGCAGTACTTC. It is translated as CASNYLDRASYEQYF.

This clone was seen once. The J gene is TRBJ1-3, the V gene TRBV5-1; 7 nucleotides agree with TRBD1. Per the germline V gene, CDR1 is SGHRS and CDR2 is YFSETQ. The CDR3 extends over 15 amino acids. Trimming cost V 0 bases and J 2 bases; bases outside gene matches: 2. The CDR3 nucleotides are TGCGCCAGCAGCTTGGAGGGGGCGGCTGGAAACACCATATATTTT. Protein product: CASSLEGAAGNTIYF.

This clone has just one count. The V and J genes are TRBV27 and TRBJ1-6; TRBD1 might be the D (5 bases). Germline assignment: CDR1 MNHEY and CDR2 SMNVEV (reference sequence). Between the trimmed V and J ends, which lost 6 bases and 9 bases, there was a span of 15 bases. The CDR3 sequence is 14 residues long. Here the CDR3 DNA reads TGTGCCAGCAGCCCAGCGGGACTTGGTTCACCCCTCCACTTT. Its translation is CASSPAGLGSPLHF.

CDR3: CASSIRASGRNNEQFF. CDR3 DNA sequence: TGTGCCAGCAGTATCCGGGCTAGCGGGAGGAACAATGAGCAGTTCTTC. V is TRBV6-6 and J is TRBJ2-1; 11 bases fit TRBD2. Germline lookup yields CDR1 MNHNY and CDR2 SVGAGI (reference sequence). Trimming removed 5 bases from V and 5 bases from J; junction bases left unmatched: 8. The CDR3 is made up of 16 amino acids.

This rearrangement joins TRBV15 to TRBJ2-1, with 14 bases lining up with TRBD2. Germline values: CDR1 LNHNV, CDR2 YYDKDF (reference sequence). The CDR3 runs 22 residues. Germline trimming cut 2 bases from V and 5 bases from J; bases unmatched to any gene: 20. The chain's CDR3 is CATSRKKGTTSGGARTDNEQFF. The CDR3 DNA sequence: TGTGCCACCAGCAGAAAAAAGGGAACGACTAGCGGGGGGGCCCGAACTGACAATGAGCAGTTCTTC.

This sequence joins TRBV6-5 and TRBJ1-2; possibly TRBD1 for D (6 bases). V was shortened by 0 bases and J by 0 bases, with 11 bases between the two germline ends. The CDR3 runs to 16 residues. Germline CDR1 and CDR2: MNHEY and SVGAGI. The CDR3 DNA sequence: TGTGCCAGCAGTTACTCGACAGGCCTAGCTAACTATGGCTACACCTTC. Amino acid sequence: CASSYSTGLANYGYTF.

This clone was observed a single time. This chain uses TRBV10-3 with TRBJ2-1; possible D gene TRBD2, 6 bases. CDR1 and CDR2 from the germline V gene are ENHRY and SYGVKD. Trimming left V 7 bases short and J 1 base short, with 8 bases between. The length of the CDR3 is 13 residues. CDR3 sequence: CAITGGSYNEQFF. The DNA for the CDR3 is TGTGCCATCACCGGGGGTTCCTACAATGAGCAGTTCTTC.

The chain is built from TRBV7-2 and TRBJ1-5; tentative D call: TRBD1 (6 bases). Germline CDR1 is SGHTA and CDR2 is FQGNSA. The CDR3 has 14 residues. The germline V and J ends were trimmed by 5 bases and 7 bases, with 15 bases remaining between them. The CDR3 spells CASSEGGRGQPQHF. Written as DNA, the CDR3 is TGTGCCAGCAGCGAGGGGGGGAGGGGCCAGCCCCAGCATTTT.

The V gene is TRBV11-2, the J gene TRBJ2-7, with 7 bases matching TRBD2. Trimming cost V 4 bases and J 6 bases; bases outside gene matches: 15. Per the germline V gene, CDR1 is SGHAT and CDR2 is FQNNGV. CDR3 size: 16 residues. CDR3 DNA sequence: TGTGCCAGCAGCTCGATACGGGGACTACTCATCGCCGAGCAGTACTTC. It codes for CASSSIRGLLIAEQYF.

The CDR3: CASSLTGRDEQYF. The CDR3, as DNA: TGTGCCAGCAGCTTGACAGGGCGCGACGAGCAGTACTTC. The rearrangement links TRBV5-5 to TRBJ2-7; TRBD1 is a possible D gene (6 bases). Germline V gene sequence: CDR1 SGHKS, CDR2 YYEKEE (reference sequence). The V and J ends lost 1 base and 5 bases respectively, with 10 bases between them. The CDR3 sequence is 13 residues long.

J is TRBJ2-2 and V is TRBV25-1, with 7 positions matching TRBD1. The germline CDR1 and CDR2 sequences are MGHDK and SYGVNS. The CDR3 is 15 amino acids. V trimming: 4 bases; J trimming: 6 bases; junction bases outside the gene matches: 8. The CDR3 loop is CASSAVTGRSGELFF. The CDR3 DNA follows: TGTGCCAGCAGTGCCGTGACAGGGAGATCCGGGGAGCTGTTTTTT.

In its sample, this clone was seen a few times. CDR3 DNA sequence: TGCGCCAGCAGCTTTACTGCCCAGGACTTTGACACTGAAGCTTTCTTT. The encoded protein is CASSFTAQDFDTEAFF. The chain carries TRBV5-1 and TRBJ1-1; D gene ambiguous. The CDR3 sequence is 16 residues long. Looked up from germline, CDR1 is SGHRS and CDR2 is YFSETQ. V was cut by 2 bases and J by 3 bases, with 17 bases left in between.

V gene TRBV4-1 combines with J gene TRBJ1-2, with 11 nucleotides matching TRBD1. From germline, CDR1 is MGHRA and CDR2 YSYEKL. The CDR3 is made up of 14 amino acids. The V gene end was trimmed by 4 bases and the J gene end by 4 bases; junction bases not matched to a gene: 2. As DNA, the CDR3 is TGCGCCAGCAGCCCGGGACAGGGGGGCTATGGCTACACCTTC. It codes for CASSPGQGGYGYTF.

The chain joins TRBV6-1 to TRBJ2-7; D gene unclear. Germline lookup yields CDR1 MNHNS and CDR2 SASEGT. This CDR3 has 13 amino acids. The ends were cut back, 2 bases at V and 2 bases at J, with 7 bases in the middle. CDR3 protein: CASSELEPYEQYF. The CDR3 region has the DNA TGTGCCAGCAGTGAACTAGAGCCCTACGAGCAGTACTTC.

This clone was observed once. The J gene is TRBJ2-5, the V gene TRBV5-4; 8 bases map to TRBD1. There are 15 residues in the CDR3. Germline-derived CDR1 and CDR2 are SGHNT and YYREEE (reference sequence). After removal of 4 bases from V and 0 bases from J, the junction contained 5 bases not matched to a gene. The CDR3, as DNA: TGTGCCAGCAGCATCAGGGGGCGCAACCAAGAGACCCAGTACTTC. Amino acids: CASSIRGRNQETQYF.

In this sample, this clone turned up a few times. This rearrangement joins TRBV4-3 to TRBJ2-1, with D possibly matching TRBD1 (6 bases). This CDR3 has 15 amino acids. Germline-derived CDR1 and CDR2 are LGHNA and YSLEER. V lost 1 base to trimming and J lost 1 base, with 8 bases between them. CDR3 bases: TGCGCCAGCAGCCAAGGTACAGGGTCCTACAATGAGCAGTTCTTC. Residues: CASSQGTGSYNEQFF.

About this clone itself: Other DNA sequences from this sample encode an identical CDR3 as well. This sequence joins TRBV5-1 and TRBJ1-1, with D possibly matching TRBD1 (5 bases). In germline, CDR1 is SGHRS, CDR2 YFSETQ. Trimming cost V 0 bases and J 3 bases, with 9 bases left between them. The CDR3 has 14 amino acids. CDR3 amino acids: CASSLAGGYTEAFF. DNA for the CDR3: TGCGCCAGCAGCTTGGCCGGGGGTTACACTGAAGCTTTCTTT.

A single count supports this clone. This chain joins TRBV7-2 and TRBJ2-3, with D possibly TRBD2 on 7 matching bases. CDR3 length: 18 residues. CDR1 and CDR2 (germline): SGHTA, FQGNSA. Trimming took off 3 bases at V and 0 bases at J, with 19 bases between the two ends. CDR3 nucleotide sequence: TGTGCCAGCAGCTTTGTGGTGGGGGGGCGATCTAGCACAGATACGCAGTATTTT. It codes for CASSFVVGGRSSTDTQYF.